This TCR beta chain is from a study of T cells in Graves' hyperthyroidism and ophthalmopathy. Amplified regions were TCR beta CDR3 sequences from RNA transcripts. Using the HTBI primer set, a first-round RT-PCR was run on the TCR CDR3. MiXCR, applied by TCRdb to the multiplex PCR reads, yields one record per CDR3 protein. Here the sample spans under 350,000 distinct CDR3 sequences, about an eighth being singletons. This CDR3 has 12 residues. Study findings and constraints: Ophthalmopathy was predicted by the model a median of approximately six months ahead of onset.

Stable Graves' hyperthyroidism meant no ophthalmopathy progression within 18 months. Patients having uncontrolled infection, another autoimmune disease, pregnancy or lactation were not included. This clonotype came up once. As yet, its antigen is unknown. A junction boundary mismatches the germline segment, possibly from a read error. The V gene is TRBV12-3 or TRBV12-4, the J gene TRBJ2-5; D is unresolved. This TCR came from a woman aged 40 to 50 with Graves' hyperthyroidism. The sequenced material came from blood. The CDR3 region is CASSFLVQDQCF. The CDR3 bases are TGTGCCAGCAGTTTTTTAGTCCAAGACCAGTGCTTC.